The present TCR beta chain was sequenced within a study of blood T cell repertoires in COVID-19. Trimming removed 2 bases at V and 6 bases at J, with 4 bases between. This CDR3 region has 12 residues. CDR1 SGHTA and CDR2 FQGTGA come from the germline V gene. Profiling relied on immunoSEQ multiplex PCR, and the TCRdb table lists in-frame clones only, not all of them. There are a few hundred thousand clones in the sample; less than 90% occur only once, and under 6.5% lies in the top ten. The V and J genes are TRBV7-3 and TRBJ2-2; D ambiguous. Sequenced input: peripheral blood. This sequence originates from a man aged 55 to 70 with acute or convalescent COVID-19. The CDR3 loop is CASSLFSGELFF. The CDR3 region has the DNA TGTGCCAGCAGCTTATTCTCCGGGGAGCTGTTTTTT. The full variable domain, rest sourced from reference TRBV7-3 and TRBJ2-2, is GAGVSQTPSNKVTEKGKYVELRCDPISGHTALYWYRQSLGQGPEFLIYFQGTGAADDSGLPNDRFFAVRPEGSVSTLKIQRTERGDSAVYLCASSLFSGELFFGEGSRLTVL.